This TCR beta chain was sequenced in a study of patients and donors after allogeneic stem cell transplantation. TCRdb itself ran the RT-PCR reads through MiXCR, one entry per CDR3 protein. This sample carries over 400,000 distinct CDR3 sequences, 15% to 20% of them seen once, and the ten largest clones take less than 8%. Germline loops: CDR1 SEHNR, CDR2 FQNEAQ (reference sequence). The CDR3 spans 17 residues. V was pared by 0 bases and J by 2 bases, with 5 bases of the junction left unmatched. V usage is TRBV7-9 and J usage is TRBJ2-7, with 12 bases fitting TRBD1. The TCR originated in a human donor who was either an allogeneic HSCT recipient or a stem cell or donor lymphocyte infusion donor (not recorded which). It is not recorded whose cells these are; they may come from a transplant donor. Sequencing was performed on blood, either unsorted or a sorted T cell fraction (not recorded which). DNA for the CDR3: TGTGCCAGCAGCTTAGCGCTGGGACAGGGGGCGCCCTACGAGCAGTACTTC. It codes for CASSLALGQGAPYEQYF.